The 17 T cell receptor beta chains listed next were all sequenced from one sample in a study of identical twins. Each CDR3 protein gets one entry after TCRdb re-called the 5' RACE reads with MiXCR. The sample includes about 570,000 distinct CDR3 sequences, roughly 9.9% of them seen just once. Separately, the same data were catalogued under a study of yellow fever vaccine responses in identical twins.

Material: PBMCs. The origin of the receptors is a young woman in good health.

The chain is built from TRBV20-1 and TRBJ2-5, with D perhaps TRBD1 (6 bases). The V and J ends lost 2 bases and 2 bases respectively, with 9 bases between them. CDR1 and CDR2 from the germline V gene are DFQATT and SNEGSKA (reference sequence). CDR3 length: 13 amino acids. CDR3 residues: CSARTGRQETQYF. CDR3 nucleotide sequence: TGCAGTGCTAGAACAGGGAGACAAGAGACCCAGTACTTC.

To note about this clonotype: One end of the junction is discordant with germline, which a read error may explain. The gene calls are TRBV7-6 and TRBJ2-1; TRBD2 is a possible D gene (6 bases). Germline V gene sequence: CDR1 SGHVS, CDR2 FNYEAQ. The CDR3 runs 15 residues. The CDR3 DNA is TGTGCCAGCAGCTTAGCGGGAGGCGCCTACAATGGGCAGTTCTTC. Encoded protein: CASSLAGGAYNGQFF.

This clonotype was observed a handful of times. The genes are TRBV14 and TRBJ2-1; 12 bases match TRBD2. The CDR3 has 18 residues. Germline loops: CDR1 SGHDN, CDR2 FVKESK. The junction had 12 bases not matched to a gene; V was cut back by 2 bases and J by 7 bases. CDR3 DNA sequence: TGTGCCAGCAGCCAACCGGGACTAGCGGGCATAGTTATTAATGAGCAGTTCTTC. Protein: CASSQPGLAGIVINEQFF.

The gene calls are TRBV12-5 and TRBJ1-1; no firm D call. V lost 1 base, J lost 0 bases, and 15 bases lay in between. CDR1 is LGHNT and CDR2 is FRNRAP in the germline V gene. The CDR3 has 17 residues. CDR3 residues: CASGLGDKQLMNTEAFF. CDR3 DNA sequence: TGTGCTAGTGGTTTGGGAGACAAGCAGCTCATGAACACTGAAGCTTTCTTT.

The CDR3 DNA is TGTGCCAGCTCACCACAGGGGGCATTTGGCTCTGGGGCCAACGTCCTGACTTTC. It is translated as CASSPQGAFGSGANVLTF. The J gene is TRBJ2-6, the V gene TRBV18; 7 nucleotides align to TRBD1. V lost 1 base and J lost 0; bases outside the gene matches: 6. Germline assignment: CDR1 KGHSH and CDR2 LQKENI. The CDR3 consists of 18 residues.

This clonotype has ten or more counts. V and J are TRBV4-1 and TRBJ2-3; a possible D gene is TRBD1 (5 bases). Germline loops: CDR1 MGHRA, CDR2 YSYEKL. The V end was cut by 0 bases, the J end by 2 bases, with 9 bases between. This CDR3 comprises 15 residues. CDR3 nucleotide sequence: TGCGCCAGCAGCCAAGAGACCAGGGACACAGATACGCAGTATTTT. Its protein is CASSQETRDTDTQYF.

The sample holds many counts of this clonotype. J is TRBJ2-3 and V is TRBV10-3, with 7 positions matching TRBD2. The CDR3 loop spans 17 amino acids. With V trimmed by 0 bases and J by 3 bases, 9 bases remained unmatched. CDR1 ENHRY and CDR2 SYGVKD come from the germline V gene. The chain's CDR3 is CAISESPGMGGTDTQYF. In DNA, the CDR3 is TGTGCCATCAGTGAGTCCCCCGGTATGGGAGGGACAGATACGCAGTATTTT.

This clonotype was seen only a few times. J is TRBJ2-5 and V is TRBV7-2; 10 bases are shared with TRBD1. Germline V CDR1 and CDR2: SGHTA, FQGNSA. This CDR3 has 15 residues. V trimming: 5 bases; J trimming: 5 bases; junction bases outside the gene matches: 8. The CDR3 loop is CASSKDRGGWETQYF. DNA for the CDR3: TGTGCCAGCAGCAAGGACAGGGGGGGCTGGGAGACCCAGTACTTC.

In its sample, this clonotype was seen a few times. V is TRBV29-1 and J is TRBJ2-7; weak D call: TRBD1 (7 bases). The CDR3 is 15 amino acids. Trimming stripped 1 base from V and 4 bases from J, with 17 bases between. Germline values: CDR1 SQVTM, CDR2 ANQGSEA. This CDR3 is CSVEGRAGGRYEQYF. The CDR3 DNA reads TGCAGCGTTGAAGGGAGGGCAGGGGGGAGGTACGAGCAGTACTTC.

The V and J genes are TRBV7-9 and TRBJ2-2; D is possibly TRBD1 or TRBD2 (5 bases each). This CDR3 contains 17 residues. CDR1 and CDR2 (germline): SEHNR, FQNEAQ (reference sequence). The ends were cut back, 2 bases at V and 0 bases at J, with 13 bases in the middle. The CDR3 region is CASSLLLGTANTGELFF. The DNA of the CDR3 is TGTGCCAGCAGCTTATTACTCGGGACGGCGAACACCGGGGAGCTGTTTTTT.

The V and J genes are TRBV5-1 and TRBJ2-7; 9 bases line up with TRBD1. The V gene's germline CDR1 is SGHRS and CDR2 YFSETQ. J lost 1 base, V lost 2 bases, and 7 bases had no gene match. The CDR3 covers 16 residues. The CDR3 reads CASSLDRDRASYEQYF. The DNA for the CDR3 is TGCGCCAGCAGCTTAGACCGGGACAGGGCGTCCTACGAGCAGTACTTC.

This clonotype was observed a handful of times. The chain combines TRBV10-3 with TRBJ2-2; no clear D gene. The CDR3 runs 14 residues. V was trimmed by 6 bases and J by 6 bases, leaving 14 bases between them. The germline V gene has CDR1 ENHRY and CDR2 SYGVKD. The CDR3 loop is CAISPQVDAGELFF. Written as DNA, the CDR3 is TGTGCCATCAGCCCCCAGGTCGATGCCGGGGAGCTGTTTTTT.

The table lists this clonotype with a few counts. The chain couples TRBV2 to TRBJ2-3; D gene uncertain. The CDR3 extends over 16 amino acids. Deletions cut 1 base from V and 1 base from J, with 12 bases between. The germline CDR1 and CDR2 sequences are SNHLY and FYNNEI. CDR3 amino acids: CASSEELGPGTDTQYF. DNA for the CDR3: TGTGCCAGCAGTGAAGAGTTGGGCCCCGGCACAGATACGCAGTATTTT.

This clonotype was observed a few times. The chain uses TRBV19 and TRBJ1-2, with 10 bases identical to TRBD1. Unmatched junction bases numbered 11, after V lost 9 bases and J lost 4 bases. The germline gives CDR1 LNHDA, CDR2 SQIVND (reference sequence). There are 15 residues in the CDR3. The DNA of the CDR3 is TGTGCCAGCCGTTTTCGGGACAGGGGATCCTATGGCTACACCTTC. Translation: CASRFRDRGSYGYTF.

The chain employs TRBV6-2 or TRBV6-3 and TRBJ2-7; D is tentatively TRBD1 or TRBD2 (11 bases each). CDR3 length: 19 amino acids. CDR1 and CDR2 from the germline V gene are MNHEY and SVGEGT. V gave up 4 bases and J gave up 3 bases, with 28 bases separating them. The chain's CDR3 is CASSSTGTGGLAEIYEQYF. The DNA of the CDR3 is TGTGCCAGCAGTTCTACCGGGACAGGGGGACTAGCGGAAATCTACGAGCAGTACTTC.

This clonotype was seen ten or more times. The chain has TRBV28 and TRBJ2-7; D gene unclear. The germline CDR1 and CDR2 sequences are MDHEN and SYDVKM. The V end lost 2 bases, the J end lost 6 bases, and 8 bases lay between the germline ends. This CDR3 is built from 12 residues. CDR3 region: CASSLGRSEQYF. The CDR3 DNA sequence: TGTGCCAGCAGTTTAGGTCGGAGCGAGCAGTACTTC.

The J gene is TRBJ2-1, the V gene TRBV24-1, with TRBD2 identical over 14 bases. V shed 4 bases and J 7 bases; nucleotides not matched to a gene: 14. The germline V gene encodes CDR1 KGHDR and CDR2 SFDVKD. The CDR3 has 19 residues. The DNA for the CDR3 is TGTGCCACCAGTGACTGGACAACAGGACTAGCGGGAGGCGAGAATGAGCAGTTCTTC. Amino acids: CATSDWTTGLAGGENEQFF.